The 17 T cell receptor beta chains below were found in one sample sequenced in a study of vaccination and CD4 T cells after COVID-19. These TCRs' antigens remain unknown. With the Oncomine TCR Beta short-read assay, DNA from cultured CD4+ T cells was sequenced. TCRdb re-analysed the PCR reads in MiXCR, keeping a single row per CDR3 protein. The sample has tens of thousands of distinct CDR3 sequences; almost 50% are singletons. The treatment denotes: roughly 11-day PBMC culture with coronavirus spike peptide pools or control peptides (ViraFEST assay). The sample was CD4+ T cells from blood, cultured in vitro. The receptor set was obtained from a human donor who had recovered from COVID-19.

V gene TRBV11-2 combines with J gene TRBJ2-1; D gene uncertain. Germline CDR1 and CDR2: SGHAT and FQNNGV. V shed 7 bases and J shed 7 bases, with 17 bases lying between them. The CDR3 extends over 14 amino acids. CDR3 loop: CASNDVNDPNEQFF. CDR3 coding DNA: TGTGCCAGCAACGACGTAAATGACCCAAATGAGCAGTTCTTC.

This clonotype was recorded a few times. The gene calls are TRBV19 and TRBJ1-2, with unresolved D. Germline CDR1 LNHDA, CDR2 SQIVND (reference sequence). The CDR3 totals 14 residues. The V end lost 3 bases, the J end lost 8 bases, and 16 bases lay between the germline ends. CDR3 region: CASSIDGPWGGYTF. CDR3 DNA sequence: TGTGCCAGTAGTATTGACGGTCCTTGGGGAGGCTACACCTTC.

This clonotype was recorded a few times. This chain links TRBV20-1 with TRBJ1-2; 7 nucleotides match TRBD1. With V trimmed by 5 bases and J by 9 bases, 15 bases remained unmatched. In germline, CDR1 is DFQATT, CDR2 SNEGSKA (reference sequence). This CDR3 has 14 residues. Here the CDR3 DNA reads TGCAGTGCTGAAGAACTACAGGGGACATCTCGCTACACCTTC. Its translation is CSAEELQGTSRYTF.

The rearrangement links TRBV2 to TRBJ1-1, with D possibly TRBD1 on 5 matching bases. CDR1 SNHLY and CDR2 FYNNEI come from the germline V gene. V gave up 2 bases and J gave up 11 bases, with 18 bases separating them. CDR3 length equals 14 residues. The CDR3, as DNA: TGTGCCAGCAGTGAATGGGGACCATCCGAGAGCGCTTTCTTT. Translated, it gives CASSEWGPSESAFF.

This clonotype was counted only a few times. The rearrangement uses TRBV7-9 and TRBJ1-3; 8 nucleotides align to TRBD1. Germline V CDR1 and CDR2: SEHNR, FQNEAQ (reference sequence). V shed 4 bases and J 7 bases; nucleotides not matched to a gene: 3. The CDR3 extends over 13 amino acids. CDR3 in DNA: TGTGCCAGCAGCTCGGGACAGGATAACACCATATATTTT. Translating gives CASSSGQDNTIYF.

V and J are TRBV5-1 and TRBJ2-3; D may correspond to TRBD1 or TRBD2 (7 bases each). Germline V gene lookup returns CDR1 SGHRS and CDR2 YFSETQ. The ends were cut back, 4 bases at V and 4 bases at J, with 19 bases in the middle. This CDR3 has 16 amino acids. As DNA, the CDR3 is TGCGCCAGCAGCCTCAGCCAGGGGGGGCCAGCAGATACGCAGTATTTT. Amino acids: CASSLSQGGPADTQYF.

The chain combines TRBV7-6 with TRBJ2-5; D not resolved. V was shortened by 4 bases and J by 3 bases, with 9 bases between the two germline ends. Germline CDR1 reads SGHVS; CDR2 reads FNYEAQ. The CDR3 totals 13 residues. The CDR3 nucleotides are TGTGCCAGCAGCTCTAGACCCGAAGAGACCCAGTACTTC. Its translation: CASSSRPEETQYF.

This clonotype was recorded a few times. The chain recombines TRBV20-1 with TRBJ1-6; TRBD1 is a possible D gene (5 bases). CDR1 DFQATT and CDR2 SNEGSKA come from the germline V gene (reference sequence). V lost 1 base, J lost 7 bases, and 14 bases lay in between. The length of the CDR3 is 15 residues. The chain's CDR3 is CSARGRRGSNSPLHF. In DNA form, the CDR3 reads TGCAGTGCTAGAGGCCGGAGGGGATCCAATTCACCCCTCCACTTT.

The V gene is TRBV24-1, the J gene TRBJ1-2; D is undetermined. This CDR3 is 16 amino acids long. Germline CDR1 KGHDR, CDR2 SFDVKD. With 3 bases removed from V and 2 bases from J, the gap between germline ends came to 15 bases. The CDR3 bases are TGTGCCACCAGTGATCCCCTTAGAGGCGGCAACTATGGCTACACCTTC. It codes for CATSDPLRGGNYGYTF.

The rearrangement joins TRBV20-1 to TRBJ1-5; D perhaps matches TRBD1 (6 bases). CDR3 length equals 16 residues. CDR1 is DFQATT and CDR2 is SNEGSKA in the germline V gene (reference sequence). Trimming stripped 3 bases from V and 6 bases from J, with 21 bases between. CDR3 sequence: CSARGTYGGAGQPQHF. The CDR3 coding sequence is TGCAGTGCTAGGGGGACCTACGGGGGCGCCGGTCAGCCCCAGCATTTT.

The chain is built from TRBV29-1 and TRBJ1-1; TRBD1 matches at 7 bases. The CDR3 contains 12 residues. V shed 6 bases, J shed 1 base, and the junction held 2 bases outside the gene matches. Germline CDR1 is SQVTM and CDR2 is ANQGSEA. As DNA, the CDR3 is TGCAGCGTAAGGGGGCCGAACACTGAAGCTTTCTTT. Translating it yields CSVRGPNTEAFF.

To note about this clonotype: A read error may account for a junction end that differs from germline. The V call is TRBV11-1, the J call TRBJ2-3, with TRBD1 identical over 10 bases. Germline CDR1 SGHAT, CDR2 FQDESV (reference sequence). The CDR3 consists of 18 residues. This chain's CDR3 is CASSQDPGQGPSTDTQYF. The CDR3 DNA reads as TGCGCCAGCAGCCAAGACCCGGGACAGGGGCCTAGCACAGATACGCAGTATTTT.

The chain couples TRBV10-3 to TRBJ1-5; D possibly corresponds to TRBD1 (6 bases). The germline V gene encodes CDR1 ENHRY and CDR2 SYGVKD. The CDR3 covers 15 residues. With 5 bases removed from V and 4 bases from J, the gap between germline ends came to 15 bases. The CDR3 here is CAISRGVGQNQPQHF. The DNA for the CDR3 is TGTGCCATCAGTCGGGGGGTCGGACAGAATCAGCCCCAGCATTTT.

This clonotype was detected only a few times. The gene calls are TRBV6-1 and TRBJ1-6, with a possible D match to TRBD1 (6 bases). CDR1 and CDR2 from the germline V gene are MNHNS and SASEGT. V was cut by 6 bases and J by 10 bases, with 19 bases left in between. The CDR3 extends over 15 amino acids. CDR3 sequence reads: CASSQQGGIHSPLHF. CDR3 DNA sequence: TGTGCCAGCAGCCAACAGGGAGGAATACACTCACCCCTCCACTTT.

The V and J genes are TRBV5-8 and TRBJ2-1; D uncertain. This CDR3 has 14 amino acids. Trimming pared 3 bases from V and 0 bases from J, leaving 7 bases between. From germline, CDR1 is SGHTS and CDR2 YDEGEE. CDR3 nucleotide sequence: TGTGCCAGCAGCTACAGCTACTCCTACAATGAGCAGTTCTTC. This codes for CASSYSYSYNEQFF.

CDR3 loop: CAMAGTSNTEAFF. Here the CDR3 DNA reads TGTGCCATGGCCGGGACATCGAACACTGAAGCTTTCTTT. The chain has TRBV10-3 and TRBJ1-1; D is perhaps TRBD1 (6 bases). The germline V and J ends were trimmed by 9 bases and 1 base, with 12 bases remaining between them. The CDR3 covers 13 residues. Germline values: CDR1 ENHRY, CDR2 SYGVKD.

There are a few counts of this clonotype. The genes are TRBV3-1 and TRBJ1-1, with D perhaps matching TRBD1 (5 bases). Germline CDR1 reads LGHDT; CDR2 reads YNNKEL (reference sequence). The CDR3 contains 14 residues. The V gene lost 2 bases and the J gene lost 4 bases, with 11 bases spanning the gap. Here the CDR3 DNA reads TGTGCCAGCAGCCAACCGGGGGGGGGCACTGAAGCTTTCTTT. This codes for CASSQPGGGTEAFF.